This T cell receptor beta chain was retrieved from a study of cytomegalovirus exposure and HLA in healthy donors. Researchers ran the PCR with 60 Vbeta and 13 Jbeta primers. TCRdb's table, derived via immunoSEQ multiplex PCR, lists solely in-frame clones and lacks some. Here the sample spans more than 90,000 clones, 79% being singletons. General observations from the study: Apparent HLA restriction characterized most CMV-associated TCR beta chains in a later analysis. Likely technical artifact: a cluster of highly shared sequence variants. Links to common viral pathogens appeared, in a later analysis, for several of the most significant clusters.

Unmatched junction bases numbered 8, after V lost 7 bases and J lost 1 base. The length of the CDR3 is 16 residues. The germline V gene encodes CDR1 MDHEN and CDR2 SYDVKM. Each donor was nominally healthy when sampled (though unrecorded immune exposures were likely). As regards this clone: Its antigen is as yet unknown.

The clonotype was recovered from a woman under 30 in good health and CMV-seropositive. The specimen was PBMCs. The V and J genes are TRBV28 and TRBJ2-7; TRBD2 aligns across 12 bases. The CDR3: CASNTPSGRGSYEQYF. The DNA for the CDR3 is TGTGCCAGCAATACGCCTAGCGGGAGGGGTTCCTACGAGCAGTACTTC. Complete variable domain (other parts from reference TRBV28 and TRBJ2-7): DVKVTQSSRYLVKRTGEKVFLECVQDMDHENMFWYRQDPGLGLRLIYFSYDVKMKEKGDIPEGYSVSREKKERFSLILESASTNQTSMYLCASNTPSGRGSYEQYFGPGTRLTVT.